Each of the 27 T cell receptor beta chains below was sequenced from the same sample in a study of cytomegalovirus exposure and HLA in healthy donors. The PCR was carried out with 60 Vbeta primers and 13 Jbeta primers. Profiling relied on immunoSEQ multiplex PCR, and the TCRdb table lists in-frame clones only, not all of them. Among about 120,000 clones listed, approximately 72% were seen once. The material sequenced was PBMCs. The receptor set was obtained from a man aged 18 to 30 in good health and CMV-seronegative.

The CDR3 loop reads CASGAGTGVEKLFF. CDR3 coding DNA: TGTGCCAGCGGGGCCGGGACAGGGGTTGAAAAACTGTTTTTT. The chain links TRBV27 to TRBJ1-4, with 10 bases matching TRBD1. V dropped 8 bases and J dropped 7; count of bases not matched to a gene: 7. The CDR3 has 14 amino acids. Germline V gene data show CDR1 as MNHEY and CDR2 as SMNVEV (reference sequence).

The chain employs TRBV30 and TRBJ1-3; 10 nucleotides align to TRBD1. The germline CDR1 and CDR2 sequences are GTSNPN and SVGIG (reference sequence). CDR3 length: 14 residues. Germline trimming cut 8 bases from V and 3 bases from J; bases unmatched to any gene: 7. The CDR3 loop reads CARRQGAGGNTIYF. The CDR3 DNA reads TGTGCCCGCCGACAGGGGGCTGGTGGAAACACCATATATTTT.

The rearrangement uses TRBV5-6 and TRBJ1-2; 8 bases map to TRBD1. This CDR3 spans 12 amino acids. The germline CDR1 and CDR2 sequences are SGHDT and YYEEEE. Losses at the gene ends were 4 bases for V and 12 bases for J; bases not matched to a gene: 8. CDR3 in amino acids: CASSDYRGRDTF. CDR3 nucleotides: TGTGCCAGCAGCGACTACAGGGGGAGGGACACCTTC.

The chain combines TRBV5-1 with TRBJ1-6, with 8 bases lining up with TRBD1. With 4 bases clipped from V and 5 bases from J, the junction kept 5 bases outside the gene matches. CDR3 size: 15 residues. Germline CDR1 reads SGHRS; CDR2 reads YFSETQ. Here the CDR3 DNA reads TGCGCCAGCAGCCGGATGGGACAGGATAATTCACCCCTCCACTTT. Translating gives CASSRMGQDNSPLHF.

This clone was seen a handful of times. CDR3 nucleotides: TGTGCCAGCAGCCCTACCACAGGGGGCGAGCAGTACTTC. As protein: CASSPTTGGEQYF. The gene calls are TRBV27 and TRBJ2-7, with TRBD1 matching 8 bases. There are 13 residues in the CDR3. V shed 6 bases and J 6 bases; nucleotides not matched to a gene: 7. The germline gives CDR1 MNHEY, CDR2 SMNVEV (reference sequence).

The chain recombines TRBV5-1 with TRBJ1-5; D perhaps matches TRBD1 (5 bases). Per the germline V gene, CDR1 is SGHRS and CDR2 is YFSETQ. Trimming left V 2 bases short and J 2 bases short, with 8 bases between. This CDR3 comprises 14 residues. The CDR3 DNA reads TGCGCCAGCAGCTTAGTAGGGGGCAATCAGCCCCAGCATTTT. Amino acids: CASSLVGGNQPQHF. Together with reference TRBV5-1 and TRBJ1-5, the CDR3 gives the full variable domain: KAGVTQTPRYLIKTRGQQVTLSCSPISGHRSVSWYQQTPGQGLQFLFEYFSETQRNKGNFPGRFSGRQFSNSRSEMNVSTLELGDSALYLCASSLVGGNQPQHFGDGTRLSIL.

V usage is TRBV30 and J usage is TRBJ1-1; tentatively, D is TRBD1 (5 bases). The CDR3 runs 14 residues. Germline values: CDR1 GTSNPN, CDR2 SVGIG (reference sequence). The ends were cut back, 2 bases at V and 0 bases at J, with 10 bases in the middle. As DNA, the CDR3 is TGTGCCTGGAGTCTAACAGGCGTGAACACTGAAGCTTTCTTT. Amino acids: CAWSLTGVNTEAFF. The whole variable domain, remainder taken from reference TRBV30 and TRBJ1-1, is SQTIHQWPATLVQPVGSPLSLECTVEGTSNPNLYWYRQAAGRGLQLLFYSVGIGQISSEVPQNLSASRPQDRQFILSSKKLLLSDSGFYLCAWSLTGVNTEAFFGQGTRLTVV.

This clone was detected only a few times. The V and J genes are TRBV2 and TRBJ1-1; D might be TRBD1 (5 bases). V lost 5 bases to trimming and J lost 1 base, with 11 bases between them. The CDR3 contains 14 residues. Germline V gene sequence: CDR1 SNHLY, CDR2 FYNNEI. CDR3 residues: CASSPNGGNTEAFF. The CDR3 nucleotides are TGTGCCAGCAGTCCAAACGGGGGGAACACTGAAGCTTTCTTT.

V is TRBV28 and J is TRBJ1-3; possible D gene TRBD1, 5 bases. The CDR3 has 14 residues. Trimming cost V 3 bases and J 2 bases, with 8 bases left between them. The germline gives CDR1 MDHEN, CDR2 SYDVKM. The CDR3 loop is CASSFQGPGNTIYF. Here the CDR3 DNA reads TGTGCCAGCAGTTTCCAGGGCCCTGGAAACACCATATATTTT.

This clone was seen only a few times. V gene TRBV5-1 combines with J gene TRBJ2-2; D is perhaps TRBD1 (6 bases). The CDR3 runs 13 residues. The germline CDR1 and CDR2 sequences are SGHRS and YFSETQ. Trimming removed 2 bases at V and 5 bases at J, with 7 bases between. The CDR3 is CASSFTGTGELFF. Written as DNA, the CDR3 is TGCGCCAGCAGCTTCACAGGGACCGGGGAGCTGTTTTTT.

V and J are TRBV30 and TRBJ2-5; TRBD2 might be the D (5 bases). The CDR3 is made up of 14 amino acids. Trimming removed 1 base from V and 2 bases from J, with 11 bases in between. Germline lookup yields CDR1 GTSNPN and CDR2 SVGIG (reference sequence). CDR3 in DNA: TGTGCCTGGAGTGCCGGGATAATTCAAGAGACCCAGTACTTC. Its translation: CAWSAGIIQETQYF.

The chain has TRBV11-2 and TRBJ1-5, with TRBD1 matching over 11 bases. This CDR3 is built from 15 residues. Germline V CDR1 and CDR2: SGHAT, FQNNGV. V shed 5 bases and J 2 bases; nucleotides not matched to a gene: 2. The chain's CDR3 is CASSRGQGGNQPQHF. The CDR3 nucleotides are TGTGCCAGCAGCCGGGGACAGGGGGGCAATCAGCCCCAGCATTTT.

The V and J genes are TRBV25-1 and TRBJ2-6, with D perhaps matching TRBD1 (5 bases). Trimming left V 0 bases short and J 4 bases short, with 10 bases between. Germline assignment: CDR1 MGHDK and CDR2 SYGVNS. The CDR3 is 16 amino acids. CDR3 in DNA: TGTGCCAGCAGTGAATATAGGGGTTCCGGGGCCAACGTCCTGACTTTC. It translates to CASSEYRGSGANVLTF.

The gene calls are TRBV19 and TRBJ2-1; 15 positions match TRBD2. Germline CDR1 is LNHDA and CDR2 is SQIVND (reference sequence). This CDR3 has 17 amino acids. Trimming removed 5 bases from V and 7 bases from J; junction bases left unmatched: 9. The CDR3 region has the DNA TGTGCCAGTAGTGTAACCGGGACTAGCGGGAGGAGGAATGAGCAGTTCTTC. It translates to CASSVTGTSGRRNEQFF.

J is TRBJ2-3 and V is TRBV5-5; tentatively, D is TRBD2 (5 bases). The ends were cut back, 4 bases at V and 6 bases at J, with 9 bases in the middle. Germline-derived CDR1 and CDR2 are SGHKS and YYEKEE (reference sequence). CDR3 length: 12 amino acids. CDR3 sequence reads: CASSLLVDTQYF. For the CDR3, the DNA is TGTGCCAGCAGCCTACTAGTGGATACGCAGTATTTT. The variable domain in full, with the rest retrieved from reference TRBV5-5 and TRBJ2-3, is DAGVTQSPTHLIKTRGQQVTLRCSPISGHKSVSWYQQVLGQGPQFIFQYYEKEERGRGNFPDRFSARQFPNYSSELNVNALLLGDSALYLCASSLLVDTQYFGPGTRLTVL.

This chain links TRBV6-1 with TRBJ1-2, with D possibly being TRBD1 (5 bases). V was trimmed by 6 bases and J by 6 bases, leaving 14 bases between them. Germline lookup yields CDR1 MNHNS and CDR2 SASEGT. The CDR3 contains 13 residues. The chain's CDR3 is CASRVRVDNGYTF. The CDR3 coding sequence is TGTGCCAGCAGGGTCAGGGTTGATAATGGCTACACCTTC.

Only a few counts were recorded for this clone. The chain carries TRBV30 and TRBJ1-1; D gene ambiguous. Trimming left V 4 bases short and J 6 bases short, with 9 bases between. CDR1 and CDR2 (germline): GTSNPN, SVGIG (reference sequence). The CDR3 length is 11 residues. The CDR3 DNA follows: TGTGCCTGGAAACTCTACGCTGAAGCTTTCTTT. This encodes CAWKLYAEAFF.

The rearrangement links TRBV28 to TRBJ2-6, with D perhaps matching TRBD1 (6 bases). V gave up 7 bases and J gave up 2 bases, with 12 bases separating them. Germline values: CDR1 MDHEN, CDR2 SYDVKM. The CDR3 extends over 15 amino acids. The CDR3 region has the DNA TGTGCCAGCACCGAGACAGGTACTGGGGCCAACGTCCTGACTTTC. Translating it yields CASTETGTGANVLTF.

The rearrangement links TRBV7-9 to TRBJ2-7; TRBD2 aligns across 14 bases. From germline, CDR1 is SEHNR and CDR2 FQNEAQ (reference sequence). The CDR3 is 17 residues long. The ends lost 5 bases at V and 0 bases at J; junction bases unmatched: 6. The CDR3 coding sequence is TGTGCCAGCAGCCCAGGGACTAGCGGGAGACACTCCTACGAGCAGTACTTC. As protein: CASSPGTSGRHSYEQYF.

The table lists this clone with a few counts. The chain employs TRBV28 and TRBJ2-3; the match to TRBD2 covers 7 bases. CDR3 length: 17 residues. Per the germline V gene, CDR1 is MDHEN and CDR2 is SYDVKM. V shed 3 bases and J 4 bases; nucleotides not matched to a gene: 13. Here the CDR3 reads CASSLVQGLGGADTQYF. The CDR3 DNA reads as TGTGCCAGCAGTTTGGTTCAGGGCCTGGGGGGGGCAGATACGCAGTATTTT.

This clone was detected a few times. The V call is TRBV5-4, the J call TRBJ2-1, with D possibly being TRBD2 (5 bases). This CDR3 comprises 15 residues. Germline CDR1 reads SGHNT; CDR2 reads YYREEE (reference sequence). V was cut by 1 base and J by 8 bases, with 16 bases left in between. CDR3 in DNA: TGTGCCAGCAGCTTGCCGGGTAGAGGGCCCGATGAGCAGTTCTTC. It yields the protein CASSLPGRGPDEQFF.

The genes are TRBV6-6 and TRBJ1-5; 9 bases are a match to TRBD1. J lost 3 bases, V lost 5 bases, and 5 bases had no gene match. There are 15 residues in the CDR3. CDR1 is MNHNY, CDR2 SVGAGI, per germline (reference sequence). The chain's CDR3 is CASSLDRGINQPQHF. For the CDR3, the DNA is TGTGCCAGCAGTCTCGACAGGGGGATCAATCAGCCCCAGCATTTT.

The V call is TRBV6-5, the J call TRBJ2-2; 7 bases align to TRBD2. J was trimmed by 5 bases and V by 6 bases; bases with no gene match: 6. The CDR3 sequence is 14 residues long. Germline CDR1 MNHEY, CDR2 SVGAGI. The CDR3 coding sequence is TGTGCCAGCAGGACGCCCGGGGGGACCGGGGAGCTGTTTTTT. Translating gives CASRTPGGTGELFF.

This clone has a handful of counts. The rearrangement links TRBV19 to TRBJ2-7; 11 bases align to TRBD1. CDR1 is LNHDA, CDR2 SQIVND, per germline (reference sequence). The CDR3 has 14 amino acids. Losses at the gene ends were 5 bases for V and 2 bases for J; bases not matched to a gene: 2. CDR3 residues: CASSPGQGAYEQYF. The CDR3 bases are TGTGCCAGTAGTCCGGGACAGGGGGCCTACGAGCAGTACTTC.

J is TRBJ2-7 and V is TRBV4-1, with D perhaps TRBD1 (6 bases). Deletions cut 8 bases from V and 3 bases from J, with 17 bases between. This CDR3 is 14 amino acids long. Germline V lookup: CDR1 MGHRA, CDR2 YSYEKL. CDR3 sequence reads: CASLVRDTNYEQYF. In nucleotides, the CDR3 is TGCGCCAGCCTCGTCCGGGACACTAACTACGAGCAGTACTTC.

This clone was observed a few times. This sequence joins TRBV4-2 and TRBJ2-2; 10 nucleotides match TRBD1. V dropped 2 bases and J dropped 6; count of bases not matched to a gene: 12. CDR3 size: 18 residues. CDR1 is LGHNA and CDR2 is YNFKEQ in the germline V gene. The CDR3 loop reads CASSQWSGGTGVPGELFF. CDR3 nucleotides: TGTGCCAGCAGCCAATGGTCAGGAGGGACAGGGGTTCCCGGGGAGCTGTTTTTT.

The chain links TRBV28 to TRBJ1-2, with D hard to call. V was clipped by 7 bases and J by 5 bases, with 11 bases between them. Per germline, CDR1 MDHEN and CDR2 SYDVKM. The CDR3 is made up of 12 amino acids. The CDR3 DNA reads as TGTGCCAGCACCCCTCGTGCGTATGGCTACACCTTC. Amino acids: CASTPRAYGYTF.